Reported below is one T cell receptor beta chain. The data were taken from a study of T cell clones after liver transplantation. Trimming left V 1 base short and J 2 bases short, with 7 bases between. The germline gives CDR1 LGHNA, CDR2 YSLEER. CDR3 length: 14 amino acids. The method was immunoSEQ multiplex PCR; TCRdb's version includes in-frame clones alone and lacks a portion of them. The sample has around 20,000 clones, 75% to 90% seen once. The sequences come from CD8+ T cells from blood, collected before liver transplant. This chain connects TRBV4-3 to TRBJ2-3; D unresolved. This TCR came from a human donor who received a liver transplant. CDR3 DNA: TGCGCCAGCAGCCAAGGGGCACACACAGATACGCAGTATTTT. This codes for CASSQGAHTDTQYF.